One T cell receptor beta chain is described in this entry. The target antigen is unknown. The authors made the TRB cDNA libraries by 5' RACE using UMI labels. TCRdb derives one entry per CDR3 protein from the 5' RACE reads, leaving out DNA. The sample data list around 60,000 distinct CDR3 sequences. The data derive from a study of CXCR3-negative and CXCR3-positive naive CD8 T cells. Germline V gene sequence: CDR1 LGHNA, CDR2 YSLEER. The CDR3 is 16 residues long. Study-wide points: A higher hydrophobicity marked the TRB CDR3s of CXCR3-positive naive cells versus CXCR3-negative naive cells. Both naive subsets carried similar amounts of surface CD5, so TCR strength was inferred from TRB CDR3 properties.

The rearrangement uses TRBV4-3 and TRBJ2-1; no DNA is available, so the TRBD1 call from TCRdb remains unchecked. The specimen sequenced was naive CXCR3+ CD8+ T cells from blood. The subset here: CD45RO-CCR7+CD27+CD95- naive CD8+ T cells expressing CXCR3 (TNR3+). The TCR was taken from a human donor in good health. Some clones in this sample may be carry-over from other donors' samples. The CDR3: CASSQEGQGSYNEQFF.